The subject of this entry is one TCR beta chain. Its antigen is not identified. This sample was taken from a study of CD8 T cell repertoires and HIV-1 epitope variants. Study as a whole: Controls were a CMV, EBV and flu pool, Ebola AY9, and no peptide.

Study-level points and caveats: No clonotypes responded to the TAALDMSHF plasma variant; roughly five recognized KF9, one HW9.

Sequenced by immunoSEQ multiplex PCR; TCRdb stores in-frame clones only, minus some. The data contain 80,000 to 95,000 clones, roughly four fifths of them singletons. Per the germline V gene, CDR1 is SGHNT and CDR2 is YYREEE (reference sequence). The junction had 3 bases not matched to a gene; V was cut back by 5 bases and J by 7 bases. The CDR3 covers 13 residues. The sequenced sample was uncultured baseline CD8+ T cells from peripheral blood mononuclear cells (PBMCs). The chain recombines TRBV5-4 with TRBJ2-1, with 10 bases fitting TRBD2. The origin of this receptor is a male donor with HIV. CDR3 sequence: CASRLAGGNEQFF. The CDR3 DNA reads TGTGCCAGCAGATTAGCGGGAGGAAATGAGCAGTTCTTC.